This entry features one T cell receptor (beta chain) sequence. Authors' processing steps: Amplification of reference gene primers was used by the study to estimate nucleated cell counts. TCRdb's table, derived via immunoSEQ multiplex PCR, lists solely in-frame clones and lacks some. That table furnishes V, J and clone size, whereas the DNA furnished D and trimming. Found here are roughly 230,000 clones, around four fifths of them singletons; the top ten hold around 6.5%. This sample was taken from a study of blood T cell repertoires in COVID-19. Study in general: Material from acute and convalescent COVID-19 was sourced from the United States, Italy and Spain. Nucleic acid was either cDNA or gDNA, and it came from T cells, B-cell-depleted T cells, or PBMCs.

Germline V CDR1 and CDR2: SGHRS, YFSETQ. V lost 3 bases, J lost 5 bases, and 4 bases stayed unmatched. CDR3 length: 14 residues. This chain connects TRBV5-1 to TRBJ2-3, with 9 bases identical to TRBD1. The clonotype originates from an older woman with active or convalescent COVID-19. Sequencing was done on a sample of peripheral blood. As DNA, the CDR3 is TGCGCCAGCAGCTCGGGACAGGGAAGAGATACGCAGTATTTT. Residues: CASSSGQGRDTQYF.